The clone carrying this T cell receptor beta chain has just a few counts. Germline V gene data show CDR1 as MGHDK and CDR2 as SYGVNS. Trimming took off 8 bases at V and 6 bases at J, with 23 bases between the two ends. The CDR3 is made up of 15 amino acids. This entry is derived from a study of CD8 T cells in ankylosing spondylitis. TCRdb reprocessed the 5' RACE reads via MiXCR and lists one record per CDR3 protein. The sample has approximately 340,000 distinct CDR3 sequences; around 15% are singletons. The receptor was derived from a male donor with ankylosing spondylitis or in good health (not recorded which). The sequenced material came from blood, either unsorted or a sorted T cell fraction (not recorded which). The chain carries TRBV25-1 and TRBJ2-7; the D gene could be TRBD1 or TRBD2 (5 bases each). The CDR3 sequence: CASSGRGLRVSEQYF. CDR3 bases: TGTGCCAGCTCAGGGAGAGGGTTGCGTGTAAGCGAGCAGTACTTC.